Included here is one T cell receptor (beta chain) sequence, with context. The data belong to a study of blood T cell repertoires in COVID-19. Across the study: Researchers got acute and convalescent COVID-19 samples from the United States, Italy and Spain. In each case, the material was cDNA or gDNA derived from T cells, B-cell-depleted T cells, or PBMCs.

As processed by the authors: From reference gene primer amplification, estimates of nucleated cell counts were derived. Using immunoSEQ multiplex PCR, the repertoire was profiled, and TCRdb retains in-frame clones only, with some absent. That table is the source of V, J and clone size, and D and trimming were worked out from the DNA. The sample carries 80,000 to 95,000 clones, 85% recorded once. Germline CDR1 MNHEY, CDR2 SVGEGT. V lost 2 bases, J lost 7 bases, and 12 bases lay in between. The length of the CDR3 is 15 residues. This sequence originates from a man at least 80 years old with acute or convalescent COVID-19. The sample was peripheral blood. The J gene is TRBJ1-6, the V gene TRBV6-2 or TRBV6-3, with no clear D. CDR3 region: CASSYLRAGNSPLHF. CDR3 bases: TGTGCCAGCAGTTACCTGAGGGCAGGCAATTCACCCCTCCACTTT.